This TCR beta chain was identified in a study of T cells in women clearing cervical HPV infection. About the research overall: Cases: HPV16-related CIN3 or worse on histology, a couple of invasive cancers. Study outcomes and limitations: Combining TCR richness with V gene abundances gave around 0.87 AUC. Effector/memory and HPV-specific T cells were not isolated, and association timing is unknown.

Genomic DNA, averaging around 1,200 ng per sample, yielded TCR beta CDR3 via immunoSEQ. Profiled with immunoSEQ multiplex PCR; TCRdb holds only in-frame clones, not every one. The specimen's table records fewer than 40,000 clones. Remarks on this clone: The antigen remains unidentified. The DNA ends 3 residues before the CDR3 does, and the rest of the CDR3 is filled in from the germline J gene.

From germline, CDR1 is SGHTA and CDR2 FQGTGA. Trimming cost V 1 base and J 2 bases; bases outside gene matches: 7. CDR3 length: 17 residues. This TCR derives from a woman between 18 and 75 years old with a cervical HPV16 infection that either progressed to CIN3+ or cleared (not recorded which). The chain links TRBV7-3 to TRBJ2-2; 7 nucleotides align to TRBD1. The specimen was blood buffy coat. CDR3 sequence: CASSLIPGQVNTGELFF. The CDR3 bases that were read are TGTGCCAGCAGCTTAATACCCGGACAGGTTAACACCGGGGAG.